This T cell receptor (beta chain) was sequenced during a study of OX40 agonist ivuxolimab in advanced cancers. Study results and caveats: Antigen targets of the expanded peripheral T cells went undetermined.

As concerns this clone: The antigen is unknown.

Repertoires were generated with immunoSEQ multiplex PCR, while TCRdb's copy carries only in-frame clones and drops some. The repertoire holds 77,000 or so clones, with 75% to 90% as singletons. This specimen consisted of CD4+ or CD8+ T cells sorted from blood, obtained in a trial of the OX40 agonist ivuxolimab. The TCR originated in an adult with an advanced solid tumor such as melanoma, head and neck, liver or kidney cancer.

The CDR3 loop is CASSGRDRFTGELFF. CDR3 DNA: TGTGCCAGCAGTGGACGGGACAGGTTTACCGGGGAGCTGTTTTTT. The genes are TRBV25-1 and TRBJ2-2; TRBD1 matches at 8 bases. The V gene's germline CDR1 is MGHDK and CDR2 SYGVNS. This CDR3 is built from 15 residues. With V trimmed by 4 bases and J by 5 bases, 6 bases remained unmatched.